What follows are 5 T cell receptor beta chains derived from one specimen sequenced in a study of technical replicates of blood from several donors. Libraries were prepared by immunoSEQ multiplex PCR; TCRdb keeps only in-frame clonotypes and omits some of them. There are about 80,000 clones in the sample; 91% occur only once, and approximately 0.41% lies in the top ten. Material: T cells isolated from PBMCs. The receptors come from a human donor in good health.

The genes are TRBV9 and TRBJ2-1; weak D call: TRBD1 (6 bases). The CDR3 runs 19 residues. Germline V gene lookup returns CDR1 SGDLS and CDR2 YYNGEE. V shed 2 bases and J shed 0 bases, with 21 bases lying between them. CDR3 nucleotides: TGTGCCAGCAGCGTTACGGGACACCTTACCCTGAGCTCCTACAATGAGCAGTTCTTC. Protein sequence: CASSVTGHLTLSSYNEQFF.

This sequence joins TRBV5-1 and TRBJ2-3; 9 bases line up with TRBD2. The CDR3 length is 16 residues. V shed 4 bases and J 4 bases; nucleotides not matched to a gene: 10. Germline CDR1 is SGHRS and CDR2 is YFSETQ. CDR3 protein: CASSVNSGRVADTQYF. The DNA for the CDR3 is TGCGCCAGCAGCGTTAATAGCGGGAGAGTCGCAGATACGCAGTATTTT.

This chain connects TRBV14 to TRBJ2-5, with unresolved D. The V end lost 1 base, the J end lost 0 bases, and 6 bases lay between the germline ends. CDR1 and CDR2 from the germline V gene are SGHDN and FVKESK. This CDR3 is 14 amino acids long. In nucleotides, the CDR3 is TGTGCCAGCAGCCAAGTATCTAACCAAGAGACCCAGTACTTC. This encodes CASSQVSNQETQYF.

The chain couples TRBV4-2 to TRBJ2-3; D unclear. The germline CDR1 and CDR2 sequences are LGHNA and YNFKEQ. Between the trimmed V and J ends, which lost 0 bases and 4 bases, there was a span of 5 bases. The CDR3 contains 13 residues. The CDR3 nucleotides read TGTGCCAGCAGCCAAGATGCGGCAGATACGCAGTATTTT. Translating it yields CASSQDAADTQYF.

The chain recombines TRBV6-5 with TRBJ1-1, with a tentative D call TRBD1 (6 bases). This CDR3 spans 13 amino acids. Trimming left V 10 bases short and J 4 bases short, with 16 bases between. Germline V gene lookup returns CDR1 MNHEY and CDR2 SVGAGI. The CDR3: CATTRGGGTEAFF. The CDR3 nucleotides read TGTGCCACTACCCGAGGGGGTGGCACTGAAGCTTTCTTT.